One and the same sample provided the 32 T cell receptor beta chains below, sequenced in a study of cytomegalovirus exposure and HLA in healthy donors. PCR amplification relied on 60 Vbeta primers (plus 13 Jbeta primers). Libraries were prepared by immunoSEQ multiplex PCR; TCRdb keeps only in-frame clonotypes and omits some of them. Among 100,000 to 150,000 clones listed, 75% were seen once. The specimen sequenced was PBMCs. The receptors derive from a woman in her forties or fifties in good health and CMV-seronegative.

The genes are TRBV5-4 and TRBJ2-1; 7 bases are a match to TRBD2. The length of the CDR3 is 16 residues. Trimming removed 0 bases from V and 8 bases from J; junction bases left unmatched: 11. Germline loops: CDR1 SGHNT, CDR2 YYREEE (reference sequence). CDR3 sequence reads: CASSLDLAGAGHEQFF. CDR3 DNA sequence: TGTGCCAGCAGCTTGGACCTTGCGGGAGCGGGTCATGAGCAGTTCTTC.

This clone was counted between two and nine times. This chain joins TRBV7-2 and TRBJ1-3; D gene uncertain. The V gene lost 2 bases and the J gene lost 1 base, with 3 bases spanning the gap. The CDR3 length is 13 residues. Germline-derived CDR1 and CDR2 are SGHTA and FQGNSA. CDR3 DNA sequence: TGTGCCAGCAGCTTACAATCTGGAAACACCATATATTTT. It specifies CASSLQSGNTIYF.

The chain links TRBV28 to TRBJ2-7; possibly TRBD2 for D (6 bases). V lost 7 bases to trimming and J lost 7 bases, with 20 bases between them. The length of the CDR3 is 14 residues. Germline CDR1 is MDHEN and CDR2 is SYDVKM. CDR3 residues: CASTDRAGSGEQYF. For the CDR3, the DNA is TGTGCCAGCACGGACCGTGCGGGATCGGGTGAGCAGTACTTC.

This clone was detected only once. CDR3 sequence: CASSFRETQYF. CDR3 sequence (DNA): TGTGCCAGCAGCTTTAGAGAGACCCAGTACTTC. The rearrangement joins TRBV5-6 to TRBJ2-5; D gene unclear. This CDR3 region has 11 residues. The germline CDR1 and CDR2 sequences are SGHDT and YYEEEE. Trimming left V 2 bases short and J 4 bases short, with 3 bases between. Full variable domain (missing parts from reference TRBV5-6 and TRBJ2-5): DAGVTQSPTHLIKTRGQQVTLRCSPKSGHDTVSWYQQALGQGPQFIFQYYEEEERQRGNFPDRFSGHQFPNYSSELNVNALLLGDSALYLCASSFRETQYFGPGTRLLVL.

Ten or more counts support this clone. The V gene is TRBV7-9, the J gene TRBJ2-7; 7 nucleotides line up with TRBD2. Per germline, CDR1 SEHNR and CDR2 FQNEAQ (reference sequence). The J segment lost 5 bases and the V segment lost 5 bases, leaving 15 bases of the junction unmatched. The CDR3 has 16 residues. CDR3 coding DNA: TGTGCCAGCAGCCCTTCCATCGGGAGGAAGAGCAACGAGCAGTACTTC. Translated: CASSPSIGRKSNEQYF. Together with reference TRBV7-9 and TRBJ2-7, the CDR3 gives the full variable domain: DTGVSQNPRHKITKRGQNVTFRCDPISEHNRLYWYRQTLGQGPEFLTYFQNEAQLEKSRLLSDRFSAERPKGSFSTLEIQRTEQGDSAMYLCASSPSIGRKSNEQYFGPGTRLTVT.

J is TRBJ2-4 and V is TRBV19; D might be TRBD2 (7 bases). Germline V gene lookup returns CDR1 LNHDA and CDR2 SQIVND (reference sequence). The length of the CDR3 is 15 residues. Deletions cut 1 base from V and 5 bases from J, with 12 bases between. CDR3 bases: TGTGCCAGTAGTATAGCGGGGGGCGTCCAAAACATTCAGTACTTC. Translating it yields CASSIAGGVQNIQYF.

This clone has only a few counts. The V gene is TRBV9, the J gene TRBJ2-3, with 9 bases aligning to TRBD2. The CDR3 consists of 18 residues. V gave up 1 base and J gave up 3 bases; unmatched junction bases: 12. CDR1 SGDLS and CDR2 YYNGEE come from the germline V gene. CDR3 protein: CASSVTREGRGGTDTQYF. In DNA form, the CDR3 reads TGTGCCAGCAGCGTAACGCGGGAGGGCCGAGGAGGGACAGATACGCAGTATTTT.

This chain uses TRBV7-7 with TRBJ2-1; tentatively, D is TRBD2 (5 bases). The CDR3 is made up of 15 amino acids. V was trimmed by 1 base and J by 5 bases, leaving 12 bases between them. Germline CDR1 SSHAT, CDR2 FNYEAQ (reference sequence). The CDR3 here is CASSLGFSSHNEQFF. The CDR3 DNA follows: TGTGCCAGCAGCTTAGGGTTCTCTAGCCACAATGAGCAGTTCTTC.

This clone appeared a few times. The chain carries TRBV19 and TRBJ1-1; D uncertain. This CDR3 region has 15 residues. Germline-derived CDR1 and CDR2 are LNHDA and SQIVND (reference sequence). The V gene lost 4 bases and the J gene lost 1 base, with 13 bases spanning the gap. The CDR3 nucleotides read TGTGCCAGTAGTAACCCCCGTCGGGAGAACACTGAAGCTTTCTTT. Its translation is CASSNPRRENTEAFF.

The V gene is TRBV7-9, the J gene TRBJ1-5; D perhaps matches TRBD1 (5 bases). The V gene's germline CDR1 is SEHNR and CDR2 FQNEAQ (reference sequence). V was trimmed by 1 base and J by 5 bases, leaving 9 bases between them. The CDR3 sequence is 14 residues long. CDR3 sequence reads: CASSLGGTDQPQHF. Written as DNA, the CDR3 is TGTGCCAGCAGCTTAGGCGGGACGGATCAGCCCCAGCATTTT.

V and J are TRBV30 and TRBJ1-1; unclear D gene. Trimming pared 4 bases from V and 4 bases from J, leaving 16 bases between. Germline V CDR1 and CDR2: GTSNPN, SVGIG (reference sequence). The CDR3 consists of 14 residues. The CDR3 protein is CAWNKQRVGTEAFF. The CDR3 bases are TGTGCCTGGAACAAACAGAGAGTTGGCACTGAAGCTTTCTTT.

V usage is TRBV27 and J usage is TRBJ2-6; TRBD1 matches at 7 bases. With 7 bases clipped from V and 2 bases from J, the junction kept 8 bases outside the gene matches. The germline V gene has CDR1 MNHEY and CDR2 SMNVEV (reference sequence). The CDR3 contains 16 residues. The CDR3 here is CASTNLTGTGANVLTF. The CDR3 DNA reads TGTGCCAGCACCAACTTGACAGGGACTGGGGCCAACGTCCTGACTTTC. Drawing the rest from reference TRBV27 and TRBJ2-6, the complete variable domain is EAQVTQNPRYLITVTGKKLTVTCSQNMNHEYMSWYRQDPGLGLRQIYYSMNVEVTDKGDVPEGYKVSRKEKRNFPLILESPSPNQTSLYFCASTNLTGTGANVLTFGAGSRLTVL.

This clone was picked up a small number of times. This rearrangement joins TRBV28 to TRBJ1-3, with D maybe TRBD1 (6 bases). Trimming removed 4 bases from V and 4 bases from J, with 14 bases in between. The CDR3 has 15 residues. CDR1 is MDHEN, CDR2 SYDVKM, per germline. The CDR3 bases are TGTGCCAGCAGTTCTTGGGGGGGCACCGGAAACACCATATATTTT. Residues: CASSSWGGTGNTIYF.

The V gene is TRBV7-2, the J gene TRBJ2-2; TRBD1 might be the D (5 bases). Per germline, CDR1 SGHTA and CDR2 FQGNSA. V was cut by 3 bases and J by 1 base, with 6 bases left in between. The CDR3 runs 14 residues. Here the CDR3 reads CASSFGQNTGELFF. CDR3 DNA: TGTGCCAGCAGCTTTGGACAGAACACCGGGGAGCTGTTTTTT.

The rearrangement uses TRBV5-6 and TRBJ1-5, with 8 nucleotides matching TRBD1. Trimming cost V 4 bases and J 2 bases; bases outside gene matches: 8. Germline V gene sequence: CDR1 SGHDT, CDR2 YYEEEE. The CDR3 contains 16 residues. In DNA, the CDR3 is TGTGCCAGCAGCATAACTCTGACAGGGGGCAATCAGCCCCAGCATTTT. As protein: CASSITLTGGNQPQHF.

In this sample, this clone turned up a few times. The genes are TRBV6-5 and TRBJ2-7; maybe TRBD2 (6 bases). The CDR3 has 13 residues. V lost 2 bases and J 7 bases, leaving 12 bases between the germline ends. CDR1 and CDR2 (germline): MNHEY, SVGAGI. The CDR3 reads CASSYIPGGEQYF. The DNA for the CDR3 is TGTGCCAGCAGTTACATCCCTGGGGGGGAGCAGTACTTC.

This sequence joins TRBV28 and TRBJ2-3; 8 positions agree with TRBD2. Germline values: CDR1 MDHEN, CDR2 SYDVKM. The CDR3 has 15 amino acids. J lost 1 base, V lost 6 bases, and 6 bases had no gene match. The CDR3: CASSNSGRRTDTQYF. DNA for the CDR3: TGTGCCAGCAGCAACAGCGGGAGACGCACAGATACGCAGTATTTT.

The gene calls are TRBV6-6 and TRBJ2-5, with 7 bases aligning to TRBD2. The end of the DNA is better explained by TRBJ2-7, so the J call may be wrong. Looked up from germline, CDR1 is MNHNY and CDR2 is SVGAGI (reference sequence). The length of the CDR3 is 15 residues. The CDR3 nucleotides read TGTGCCAGCAGTTACTGGGGAGGGCCATTGTACGAGCAGTACTTC. Its translation is CASSYWGGPLYEQYF.

The chain carries TRBV29-1 and TRBJ1-2; weak D call: TRBD1 (5 bases). With 7 bases removed from V and 4 bases from J, the gap between germline ends came to 10 bases. The CDR3 has 11 amino acids. Per germline, CDR1 SQVTM and CDR2 ANQGSEA. The CDR3 loop reads CSAGQVYGYTF. In DNA form, the CDR3 reads TGCAGCGCTGGACAAGTCTATGGCTACACCTTC.

For this clone: One end of the junction is discordant with germline, which a read error may explain. Additional DNA sequences in this sample encode the identical CDR3. The chain combines TRBV2 with TRBJ2-1; D is uncertain. The CDR3 consists of 11 residues. Germline-derived CDR1 and CDR2 are SNHLY and FYNNEI. The CDR3 is CASRQYNEQFF. In DNA, the CDR3 is TGTGCCAGCAGGCAGTACAACGAGCAGTTCTTC.

This clone was detected once. The chain combines TRBV19 with TRBJ1-2; D is undetermined. The CDR3 totals 11 residues. V lost 6 bases, J lost 5 bases, and 7 bases lay in between. Per the germline V gene, CDR1 is LNHDA and CDR2 is SQIVND (reference sequence). Written as DNA, the CDR3 is TGTGCCAGTAGCAGCGTATATGGCTACACCTTC. Translation: CASSSVYGYTF.

This rearrangement joins TRBV6-6 to TRBJ2-7; a possible D gene is TRBD2 (6 bases). This CDR3 is built from 16 residues. Germline V gene data show CDR1 as MNHNY and CDR2 as SVGAGI (reference sequence). V was clipped by 0 bases and J by 4 bases, with 16 bases between them. The CDR3 DNA sequence: TGTGCCAGCAGTTACTCGGGATTCGGGGGTCAGTACGAGCAGTACTTC. This gives the protein CASSYSGFGGQYEQYF.

This sequence joins TRBV7-3 and TRBJ2-2; D not certain. Germline CDR1 SGHTA, CDR2 FQGTGA. The CDR3 totals 12 residues. Trimming removed 4 bases at V and 5 bases at J, with 5 bases between. The chain's CDR3 is CASSSLTGELFF. The DNA for the CDR3 is TGTGCCAGCAGCTCTCTTACCGGGGAGCTGTTTTTT.

This clone turned up a few times. This rearrangement joins TRBV7-2 to TRBJ2-5, with a possible D match to TRBD1 (5 bases). The CDR3 runs to 13 residues. In germline, CDR1 is SGHTA, CDR2 FQGNSA. V lost 1 base to trimming and J lost 5 bases, with 8 bases between them. The CDR3 DNA is TGTGCCAGCAGCTTAGGGGGCGTGGAGACCCAGTACTTC. Translation gives CASSLGGVETQYF.

The V and J genes are TRBV19 and TRBJ2-2; the match to TRBD1 covers 8 bases. CDR1 LNHDA and CDR2 SQIVND come from the germline V gene (reference sequence). CDR3 length: 12 residues. V dropped 11 bases and J dropped 7; count of bases not matched to a gene: 6. The CDR3 DNA follows: TGTGCCGGTCGGGACAGGTTCGGGGAGCTGTTTTTT. Its translation is CAGRDRFGELFF. Supplemented by reference TRBV19 and TRBJ2-2, the full variable domain reads DGGITQSPKYLFRKEGQNVTLSCEQNLNHDAMYWYRQDPGQGLRLIYYSQIVNDFQKGDIAEGYSVSREKKESFPLTVTSAQKNPTAFYLCAGRDRFGELFFGEGSRLTVL.

The chain couples TRBV28 to TRBJ2-7; 7 bases are a match to TRBD1. The ends lost 10 bases at V and 3 bases at J; junction bases unmatched: 6. The CDR3 runs to 12 residues. The germline V gene has CDR1 MDHEN and CDR2 SYDVKM. The DNA for the CDR3 is TGTGCCACCCATCGACAGGGCTACGAGCAGTACTTC. Translated, it gives CATHRQGYEQYF.

The V and J genes are TRBV27 and TRBJ2-1; TRBD2 is a possible D gene (6 bases). The ends were cut back, 2 bases at V and 5 bases at J, with 10 bases in the middle. This CDR3 comprises 14 residues. CDR1 MNHEY and CDR2 SMNVEV come from the germline V gene (reference sequence). CDR3 DNA sequence: TGTGCCAGCAGTTTAACTAGCAAAAACAATGAGCAGTTCTTC. Translation: CASSLTSKNNEQFF.

The chain carries TRBV28 and TRBJ1-1; the D is unclear. V was clipped by 11 bases and J by 1 base, with 14 bases between them. The germline V gene has CDR1 MDHEN and CDR2 SYDVKM. The CDR3 sequence is 13 residues long. CDR3: CAHSRLQNTEAFF. The DNA for the CDR3 is TGTGCCCACTCGAGGCTTCAGAACACTGAAGCTTTCTTT.

V gene TRBV28 combines with J gene TRBJ1-5; D is perhaps TRBD1 (5 bases). The CDR3 contains 14 residues. The germline V gene encodes CDR1 MDHEN and CDR2 SYDVKM. Trimming removed 5 bases at V and 0 bases at J, with 8 bases between. The CDR3 region has the DNA TGTGCCAGCAGTAACCAGGGTAGCAATCAGCCCCAGCATTTT. Its translation: CASSNQGSNQPQHF.

The genes are TRBV6-5 and TRBJ1-1; a weak D match, TRBD1 (6 bases). This CDR3 spans 14 amino acids. V was shortened by 2 bases and J by 4 bases, with 11 bases between the two germline ends. The germline V gene encodes CDR1 MNHEY and CDR2 SVGAGI. The CDR3 reads CASSYGGMGTEAFF. DNA of the CDR3: TGTGCCAGCAGTTACGGGGGCATGGGCACTGAAGCTTTCTTT.

V usage is TRBV5-5 and J usage is TRBJ2-5; a weak D match, TRBD2 (6 bases). Germline V gives CDR1 SGHKS, CDR2 YYEKEE (reference sequence). V was clipped by 3 bases and J by 1 base, with 10 bases between them. The CDR3 is made up of 14 amino acids. This CDR3 reads CASSSGLTQETQYF. The CDR3 DNA is TGTGCCAGCAGCTCCGGACTAACCCAAGAGACCCAGTACTTC.

V gene TRBV30 combines with J gene TRBJ1-5; 7 nucleotides agree with TRBD1. Unmatched junction bases numbered 5, after V lost 5 bases and J lost 7 bases. Germline V gives CDR1 GTSNPN, CDR2 SVGIG (reference sequence). There are 12 residues in the CDR3. The CDR3 is CAWGQVGQPQHF. The CDR3 DNA follows: TGTGCCTGGGGACAGGTGGGGCAGCCCCAGCATTTT.